The subject of this entry is one TCR beta chain. Its specificity is not known. The source of the sample is a study of vaccination and CD4 T cells after COVID-19. The overall study: After nasal swab PCR-confirmed SARS-CoV-2, roughly 9 convalescents had mild disease and one severe.

Cultured CD4+ T cells had their DNA profiled by the Oncomine TCR Beta short-read assay. Genomic DNA was isolated from cultured CD4+ T cells. TCRdb used MiXCR to reprocess the PCR reads, holding one entry per CDR3 protein. The sample includes under 20,000 distinct CDR3 sequences, approximately 50% seen only once; the top ten take about 7.5%. Overall study findings and caveats: Convalescent patients gained a median around 87% of their reactive clones only post-vaccination.

Treatment described: roughly nine-day PBMC culture with coronavirus spike peptide pools or control peptides (ViraFEST assay). V lost 6 bases, J lost 7 bases, and 18 bases lay in between. Germline CDR1 reads SNHLY; CDR2 reads FYNNEI. The CDR3 covers 14 residues. The V and J genes are TRBV2 and TRBJ1-2; D is possibly TRBD1 (6 bases). Source material: CD4+ T cells from blood, cultured in vitro. The sequence derives from a human donor who had recovered from COVID-19. The CDR3 bases are TGTGCCAGCAGACAACTCACAGGGAAATCTGGCTACACCTTC. This gives the protein CASRQLTGKSGYTF.